This paragraph reports one T cell receptor (beta chain). A sample-barcoded 5' primer and a J-beta primer mix were used in a second PCR of roughly 7 to 11 cycles. TCRdb redid the calling of the 5' RACE reads with MiXCR, one entry per CDR3 protein. Of 1.5 million or so distinct CDR3 sequences in the sample, approximately 39% are singletons; the top ten hold just over 4%. The data were taken from a study of blood T cells in healthy people across ages. Germline V gives CDR1 LGHNA, CDR2 YNFKEQ. The CDR3 loop spans 15 amino acids. Trimming stripped 1 base from V and 2 bases from J, with 12 bases between. J is TRBJ2-7 and V is TRBV4-2; no firm D call. The TCR sequence derives from a young woman in good health. The sample consisted of blood. CDR3 loop: CASSQVALVAYEQYF. The CDR3 DNA is TGTGCCAGCAGCCAAGTGGCCCTCGTAGCCTACGAGCAGTACTTC.